Listed below are T cell receptor beta chains from one sample, sequenced in a study of CD8 T cells in ankylosing spondylitis. TCRdb fed the 5' RACE reads into MiXCR, producing one record per CDR3 protein. This sample yields around 140,000 distinct CDR3 sequences, of which approximately 17% are seen a single time; about 33% belongs to the top ten. Sequenced: blood, either unsorted or a sorted T cell fraction (not recorded which). These receptors were collected from a male donor with ankylosing spondylitis. Each CDR3 is given with its conserved first and last residue. Each record gives: J gene, V gene, CDR3 protein.

J gene: TRBJ2-2; V gene: TRBV4-1; CDR3 protein: CASSQGLRNTGELFF
J gene: TRBJ2-7; V gene: TRBV19; CDR3 protein: CASSIGQGHSYEQYF
J gene: TRBJ2-5; V gene: TRBV4-1; CDR3 protein: CASSQSRDPETQYF
J gene: TRBJ1-2; V gene: TRBV9; CDR3 protein: CASSVDGGHGYTF
J gene: TRBJ2-1; V gene: TRBV6-5; CDR3 protein: CASSYWGNDEQFF
J gene: TRBJ2-2; V gene: TRBV20-1; CDR3 protein: CSAPANTGELFF
J gene: TRBJ2-1; V gene: TRBV27; CDR3 protein: CASSLRGSYNEQLF
J gene: TRBJ2-4; V gene: TRBV6-2/TRBV6-3; CDR3 protein: CASSYPTSGRAKNIQYF
J gene: TRBJ2-3; V gene: TRBV11-2; CDR3 protein: CASLASGTTQYF
J gene: TRBJ2-1; V gene: TRBV7-8; CDR3 protein: CASSSPGLAGNNEQFF
J gene: TRBJ2-7; V gene: TRBV6-1; CDR3 protein: CASSPSVPSYEQYF
J gene: TRBJ2-7; V gene: TRBV2; CDR3 protein: CASSEAPRRTSHYEQYF
J gene: TRBJ1-5; V gene: TRBV28; CDR3 protein: CATTDSDPYSNQPQHF
J gene: TRBJ1-2; V gene: TRBV29-1; CDR3 protein: CSVEDRRGVSF
J gene: TRBJ1-1; V gene: TRBV29-1; CDR3 protein: CSVQRGTGEAFF
J gene: TRBJ2-5; V gene: TRBV27; CDR3 protein: CASAGQGLETQYF
J gene: TRBJ1-4; V gene: TRBV7-9; CDR3 protein: CASSSSRDSGEKLFF
J gene: TRBJ2-2; V gene: TRBV6-2/TRBV6-3; CDR3 protein: CASSYPAGLGTGELFF
J gene: TRBJ1-5; V gene: TRBV28; CDR3 protein: CASMRLDSNQPQHF
J gene: TRBJ2-3; V gene: TRBV13; CDR3 protein: CASSFGTRGTDTQYF
J gene: TRBJ1-5; V gene: TRBV27; CDR3 protein: CASSPSEVNQPQHF
J gene: TRBJ2-1; V gene: TRBV27; CDR3 protein: CASPLGPGSYNEQFF
J gene: TRBJ2-1; V gene: TRBV28; CDR3 protein: CASSGDYNEQFF
J gene: TRBJ2-2; V gene: TRBV15; CDR3 protein: CATSGTSSLFGAGELFF
J gene: TRBJ2-2; V gene: TRBV9; CDR3 protein: CASSVAGNTGELFF
J gene: TRBJ1-1; V gene: TRBV5-6; CDR3 protein: CASTQSLAITEAFF
J gene: TRBJ2-1; V gene: TRBV29-1; CDR3 protein: CSVLSNEQFF
J gene: TRBJ2-5; V gene: TRBV5-5; CDR3 protein: CASSPSRTGETQYF
J gene: TRBJ2-7; V gene: TRBV2; CDR3 protein: CASGPRYEQYF
J gene: TRBJ1-3; V gene: TRBV9; CDR3 protein: CASSPRGPGTGNTIYF
J gene: TRBJ2-1; V gene: TRBV25-1; CDR3 protein: CASTPSRAPVQFF
J gene: TRBJ1-3; V gene: TRBV7-9; CDR3 protein: CASSLGSGVLF
J gene: TRBJ2-1; V gene: TRBV28; CDR3 protein: CASSLLGGFVNNEQFF
J gene: TRBJ2-1; V gene: TRBV4-3; CDR3 protein: CASSLTGVSYNEQFF
J gene: TRBJ2-1; V gene: TRBV20-1; CDR3 protein: CSARGLGYNEQFF
J gene: TRBJ2-7; V gene: TRBV12-3/TRBV12-4; CDR3 protein: CASSMVGPLEQYF
J gene: TRBJ1-1; V gene: TRBV12-5; CDR3 protein: CASGLSQGMNTEAFF
J gene: TRBJ2-7; V gene: TRBV6-5; CDR3 protein: CASSYRTGLAAF
J gene: TRBJ2-7; V gene: TRBV10-3; CDR3 protein: CAISESITGGGEQYF
J gene: TRBJ2-1; V gene: TRBV6-1; CDR3 protein: CASSPGQGAYNEQFF
J gene: TRBJ1-2; V gene: TRBV29-1; CDR3 protein: CSVVSARYGYTF
J gene: TRBJ2-1; V gene: TRBV12-3/TRBV12-4; CDR3 protein: CASSFFLAGPYNEQFF
J gene: TRBJ2-5; V gene: TRBV20-1; CDR3 protein: CSAREARGGTQYF
J gene: TRBJ2-1; V gene: TRBV6-5; CDR3 protein: CASSYSLAGVYNEQFF
J gene: TRBJ2-7; V gene: TRBV20-1; CDR3 protein: CSARDQYGGYEQYF
J gene: TRBJ2-7; V gene: TRBV10-3; CDR3 protein: CAISGAGSSYEQYF
J gene: TRBJ2-7; V gene: TRBV11-3; CDR3 protein: CATDDGSSYEQYF
J gene: TRBJ2-3; V gene: TRBV29-1; CDR3 protein: CGWSETGIRDTQYF
J gene: TRBJ2-3; V gene: TRBV7-3; CDR3 protein: CASSQRGLSDTQYF
J gene: TRBJ2-1; V gene: TRBV6-1; CDR3 protein: CASSLSTSGFSNEQFF